Below, 14 T cell receptor beta chains from the same sample are listed, as sequenced in a study of chemoradiotherapy in HPV16-positive cancers. The repertoire was sequenced with immunoSEQ multiplex PCR; TCRdb's copy has only in-frame clones and lacks some. Of about 7,900 clones in the sample, more than 75% were seen once. Sampling was carried out from a patient who underwent chemoradiotherapy. The receptors shown here come from a human donor with HPV-associated anogenital cancer.

V and J are TRBV7-9 and TRBJ1-1; D unresolved. The CDR3 has 13 amino acids. CDR1 and CDR2 from the germline V gene are SEHNR and FQNEAQ (reference sequence). The V and J ends lost 5 bases and 5 bases respectively, with 12 bases between them. The CDR3 protein is CASSPLYGTEAFF. The DNA for the CDR3 is TGTGCCAGCAGCCCGTTATATGGGACTGAAGCTTTCTTT.

The chain carries TRBV5-4 and TRBJ2-1; tentative D call: TRBD2 (6 bases). Trimming pared 4 bases from V and 2 bases from J, leaving 16 bases between. The CDR3 spans 16 residues. CDR1 and CDR2 from the germline V gene are SGHNT and YYREEE (reference sequence). CDR3 in DNA: TGTGCCAGCAGCCAATTTAGCGGATGGACCTACAATGAGCAGTTCTTC. Protein: CASSQFSGWTYNEQFF.

The chain couples TRBV28 to TRBJ2-2; D remains ambiguous. Trimming left V 2 bases short and J 4 bases short, with 5 bases between. Germline V lookup: CDR1 MDHEN, CDR2 SYDVKM. The CDR3 has 13 amino acids. DNA for the CDR3: TGTGCCAGCAGTTTAAGGGTCACCGGGGAGCTGTTTTTT. It yields the protein CASSLRVTGELFF.

The chain joins TRBV14 to TRBJ2-5, with a weak D call TRBD2 (5 bases). This CDR3 comprises 13 residues. Per the germline V gene, CDR1 is SGHDN and CDR2 is FVKESK. Trimming took off 7 bases at V and 5 bases at J, with 14 bases between the two ends. CDR3 nucleotide sequence: TGTGCCAGCAAGCGTGGGAGCGCGGAGACCCAGTACTTC. This translates into CASKRGSAETQYF. Full variable domain (remainder filled in from reference TRBV14 and TRBJ2-5): EAGVTQFPSHSVIEKGQTVTLRCDPISGHDNLYWYRRVMGKEIKFLLHFVKESKQDESGMPNNRFLAERTGGTYSTLKVQPAELEDSGVYFCASKRGSAETQYFGPGTRLLVL.

This rearrangement joins TRBV11-3 to TRBJ2-5; possible D gene TRBD1, 6 bases. CDR1 is SGHNT, CDR2 YENEEA, per germline. The CDR3 is 15 amino acids. The ends were cut back, 5 bases at V and 5 bases at J, with 18 bases in the middle. CDR3 nucleotide sequence: TGTGCCAGCAGCCCCCGGGACACGGGTTTGGAGACCCAGTACTTC. This translates into CASSPRDTGLETQYF.

The chain combines TRBV6-5 with TRBJ2-5; the match to TRBD1 covers 7 bases. J was trimmed by 3 bases and V by 6 bases; bases with no gene match: 1. CDR3 size: 12 residues. Germline loops: CDR1 MNHEY, CDR2 SVGAGI. The CDR3 here is CASRGGKETQYF. The CDR3 DNA sequence: TGTGCCAGCAGAGGGGGCAAAGAGACCCAGTACTTC.

CDR3 residues: CASSQDQGGSGTQYF. CDR3 in DNA: TGCGCCAGCAGCCAAGACCAGGGTGGGTCAGGTACGCAGTATTTT. V is TRBV4-1 and J is TRBJ2-3, with D possibly TRBD1 on 5 matching bases. Germline V gene data show CDR1 as MGHRA and CDR2 as YSYEKL. With 0 bases removed from V and 8 bases from J, the gap between germline ends came to 15 bases. The length of the CDR3 is 15 residues.

This clone was counted a few times. This rearrangement joins TRBV19 to TRBJ1-2; D call uncertain. V was cut by 6 bases and J by 3 bases, with 14 bases left in between. The V gene's germline CDR1 is LNHDA and CDR2 SQIVND (reference sequence). CDR3 length: 14 amino acids. CDR3 amino acids: CASRKRARDYGYTF. The CDR3 DNA follows: TGTGCCAGTAGAAAAAGAGCCCGGGACTATGGCTACACCTTC.

This clone has a handful of counts. CDR3 nucleotides: TGTGCCAGCAGTGACCACGGCAACACTGAAGCTTTCTTT. Protein: CASSDHGNTEAFF. V gene TRBV2 combines with J gene TRBJ1-1; D call uncertain. CDR1 and CDR2 (germline): SNHLY, FYNNEI. This CDR3 comprises 13 residues. Between the trimmed V and J ends, which lost 3 bases and 2 bases, there was a span of 7 bases. The variable domain in full, completed from reference TRBV2 and TRBJ1-1, reads EPEVTQTPSHQVTQMGQEVILRCVPISNHLYFYWYRQILGQKVEFLVSFYNNEISEKSEIFDDQFSVERPDGSNFTLKIRSTKLEDSAMYFCASSDHGNTEAFFGQGTRLTVV.

The rearrangement joins TRBV4-1 to TRBJ2-7; 7 nucleotides match TRBD1. The CDR3 extends over 14 amino acids. Looked up from germline, CDR1 is MGHRA and CDR2 is YSYEKL. V was pared by 1 base and J by 5 bases, with 5 bases of the junction left unmatched. CDR3 bases: TGCGCCAGCAGCCAAGTAGACAGGGTCCACGAGCAGTACTTC. The encoded protein is CASSQVDRVHEQYF.

V gene TRBV19 combines with J gene TRBJ1-1, with D unclear. The CDR3 is 16 residues long. The V gene lost 1 base and the J gene lost 1 base, with 13 bases spanning the gap. Per germline, CDR1 LNHDA and CDR2 SQIVND (reference sequence). The CDR3 region has the DNA TGTGCCAGTAGTATAGCTAGGGTCTCGGAGAACACTGAAGCTTTCTTT. This codes for CASSIARVSENTEAFF. Full variable domain (missing parts from reference TRBV19 and TRBJ1-1): DGGITQSPKYLFRKEGQNVTLSCEQNLNHDAMYWYRQDPGQGLRLIYYSQIVNDFQKGDIAEGYSVSREKKESFPLTVTSAQKNPTAFYLCASSIARVSENTEAFFGQGTRLTVV.

V gene TRBV30 combines with J gene TRBJ1-1; 9 nucleotides match TRBD1. The CDR3 sequence is 14 residues long. V shed 0 bases, J shed 6 bases, and the junction held 5 bases outside the gene matches. The germline gives CDR1 GTSNPN, CDR2 SVGIG (reference sequence). The CDR3 sequence: CAWSVKGTGPEAFF. The CDR3 DNA is TGTGCCTGGAGTGTAAAGGGGACAGGGCCTGAAGCTTTCTTT.

The J gene is TRBJ2-5, the V gene TRBV6-6; D gene uncertain. The V and J ends lost 8 bases and 2 bases respectively, with 15 bases between them. Germline CDR1 is MNHNY and CDR2 is SVGAGI (reference sequence). The CDR3 length is 14 residues. The CDR3 DNA follows: TGTGCCAGCCGACCAAATCCTTCACAAGAGACCCAGTACTTC. Its protein product is CASRPNPSQETQYF.

The chain has TRBV30 and TRBJ2-7; TRBD1 aligns across 9 bases. Germline-derived CDR1 and CDR2 are GTSNPN and SVGIG (reference sequence). Trimming took 0 bases from V and 3 from J; bases not matched to a gene: 6. The CDR3 has 15 residues. This CDR3 reads CAWSVGDRALYEQYF. The CDR3 bases are TGTGCCTGGAGTGTAGGGGACAGGGCCCTCTACGAGCAGTACTTC.